A selection of T cell receptor beta chains follows, all from one sample in a study of blood T cell repertoires in COVID-19. Data came from immunoSEQ multiplex PCR; TCRdb stores just in-frame clones and leaves some out. The data show fewer than 200,000 clones, 80% to 90% seen once. Material: peripheral blood. These receptors all stem from a woman at least 80 years old with COVID-19, enrolled during active disease. Each CDR3 is given with its conserved first and last residue. The D gene is left open where the match is weak. Clone size is shown for a subset of rows, as once, few, many or a class of expanded clone.

>TRBJ1-5|NA|TRBV19|NA
CASSTNSGSPQRGNQPQHF
TGTGCCAGTAGCACTAACAGCGGCAGCCCCCAACGCGGCAATCAGCCCCAGCATTTT
>TRBJ2-3|TRBD1|TRBV11-2|NA
CASSTDRGSTDTQYF
TGTGCCAGCAGCACGGACAGGGGAAGCACAGATACGCAGTATTTT
>TRBJ1-5|TRBD1|TRBV5-5|NA
CASSPGTGGRNQPQHF
TGTGCCAGCAGCCCGGGGACAGGGGGACGCAATCAGCCCCAGCATTTT
>TRBJ1-1|TRBD1|TRBV27|NA
CASSLYTGENTEAFF
TGTGCCAGCAGTTTGTACACAGGGGAGAACACTGAAGCTTTCTTT
>TRBJ1-2|TRBD1|TRBV19|few
CASSTGQGSYGYTF
TGTGCCAGTAGTACCGGACAGGGGAGCTATGGCTACACCTTC
>TRBJ2-7|TRBD2|TRBV27|few
CASSHGLAGGLYEQYF
TGTGCCAGCAGTCATGGACTAGCGGGAGGTCTTTACGAGCAGTACTTC
>TRBJ2-5|TRBD2|TRBV5-5|NA
CASSPPPSGGARETQYF
TGTGCCAGCAGCCCACCCCCTAGCGGGGGGGCCCGAGAGACCCAGTACTTC
>TRBJ1-1|TRBD1|TRBV7-9|NA
CASSLTGQGGNTEAFF
TGTGCCAGCAGCTTAACGGGACAGGGGGGTAACACTGAAGCTTTCTTT
>TRBJ1-2|NA|TRBV27|NA
CASSLDSSNYGYTF
TGTGCCAGCAGTTTAGACAGTTCAAACTATGGCTACACCTTC
>TRBJ1-2|NA|TRBV6-5|NA
CASSPHDYGYTF
TGTGCCAGCAGCCCCCATGACTATGGCTACACCTTC
>TRBJ1-1|TRBD1|TRBV10-3|NA
CAISSLDRGGTEAFF
TGTGCCATCAGTTCGCTTGACAGGGGAGGCACTGAAGCTTTCTTT
>TRBJ2-1|TRBD2|TRBV27|once
CASSLRGEGEQFF
TGTGCCAGCAGTTTACGTGGGGAGGGTGAGCAGTTCTTC
>TRBJ1-5|NA|TRBV4-1|NA
CASSRIRGGRMSQPQHF
TGCGCCAGCAGCCGGATACGGGGAGGGAGGATGAGTCAGCCCCAGCATTTT
>TRBJ2-5|TRBD2|TRBV25-1|NA
CASSEGRLAGVETQYF
TGTGCCAGCAGTGAGGGGCGACTAGCGGGAGTGGAGACCCAGTACTTC
>TRBJ2-1|TRBD2|TRBV19|NA
CASSMGSGGADEQFF
TGTGCCAGTAGTATGGGCAGCGGGGGGGCCGATGAGCAGTTCTTC
>TRBJ2-7|TRBD1|TRBV2|NA
CASGRTGAYEQYF
TGTGCCAGCGGAAGGACAGGGGCCTACGAGCAGTACTTC
>TRBJ1-6|NA|TRBV5-1|NA
CASSPQGKDNSPLHF
TGCGCCAGCAGCCCACAGGGAAAGGATAATTCACCCCTCCACTTT
>TRBJ1-6|NA|TRBV3-1/TRBV3-2|NA
CASSQDGGGFDSPLHF
TGTGCCAGCAGCCAAGATGGTGGAGGGTTTGATTCACCCCTCCACTTT
>TRBJ2-7|TRBD2|TRBV7-2|NA
CASSWLAGASYEQYF
TGTGCCAGCAGTTGGTTAGCGGGAGCCTCCTACGAGCAGTACTTC
>TRBJ1-2|NA|TRBV10-2|NA
CASSRDRNYGYTF
TGCGCCAGCAGCCGCGACAGGAACTATGGCTACACCTTC
>TRBJ1-1|TRBD1|TRBV19|NA
CASSNGQGASKAFF
TGTGCCAGTAGTAACGGACAGGGGGCCTCTAAAGCTTTCTTT
>TRBJ2-2|NA|TRBV19|NA
CASSRWGGRNTGELFF
TGTGCCAGTAGTAGGTGGGGGGGCCGAAACACCGGGGAGCTGTTTTTT
>TRBJ1-2|TRBD1|TRBV19|NA
CASSETGANYGYTF
TGTGCCAGTAGCGAGACAGGGGCGAACTATGGCTACACCTTC
>TRBJ2-4|NA|TRBV29-1|NA
CSVGRDVNIQYF
TGCAGCGTTGGCAGGGATGTGAACATTCAGTACTTC
>TRBJ1-6|TRBD1|TRBV30|NA
CAWRTRREGQGNSPLHF
TGTGCCTGGAGAACCCGGAGGGAAGGACAGGGTAATTCACCCCTCCACTTT
>TRBJ1-5|TRBD1|TRBV10-3|NA
CAISGQGGQPQHF
TGTGCCATCAGTGGACAGGGTGGGCAGCCCCAGCATTTT